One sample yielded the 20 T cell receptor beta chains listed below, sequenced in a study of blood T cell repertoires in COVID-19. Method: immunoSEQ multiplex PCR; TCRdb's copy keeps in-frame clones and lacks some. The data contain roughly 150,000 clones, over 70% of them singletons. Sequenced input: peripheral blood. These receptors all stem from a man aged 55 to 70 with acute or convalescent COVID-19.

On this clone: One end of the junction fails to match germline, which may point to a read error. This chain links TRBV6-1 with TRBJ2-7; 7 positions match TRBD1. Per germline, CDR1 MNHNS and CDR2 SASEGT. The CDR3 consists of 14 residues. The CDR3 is CASREETGSYEQYF. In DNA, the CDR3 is TGTGCCAGCAGGGAAGAGACAGGGTCCTACGAGCAGTACTTC.

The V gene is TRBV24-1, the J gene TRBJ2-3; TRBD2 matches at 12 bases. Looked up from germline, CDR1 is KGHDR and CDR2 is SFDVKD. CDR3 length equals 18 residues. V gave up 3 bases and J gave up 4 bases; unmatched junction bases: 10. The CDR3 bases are TGTGCCACCAGTGATCCGACGCCGACTAGCGGGGGCCCAGATACGCAGTATTTT. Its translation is CATSDPTPTSGGPDTQYF.

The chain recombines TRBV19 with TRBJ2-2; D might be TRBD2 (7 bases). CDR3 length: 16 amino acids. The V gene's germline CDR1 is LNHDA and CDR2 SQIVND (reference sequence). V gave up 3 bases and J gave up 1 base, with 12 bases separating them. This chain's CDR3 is CASSIRGGENTGELFF. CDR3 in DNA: TGTGCCAGTAGTATCAGGGGAGGGGAGAACACCGGGGAGCTGTTTTTT.

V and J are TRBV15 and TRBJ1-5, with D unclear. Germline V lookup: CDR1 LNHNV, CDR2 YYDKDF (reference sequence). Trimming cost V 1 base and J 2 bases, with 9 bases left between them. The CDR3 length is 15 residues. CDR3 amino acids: CATSRVLEGNQPQHF. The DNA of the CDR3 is TGTGCCACCAGCAGAGTGTTGGAGGGCAATCAGCCCCAGCATTTT.

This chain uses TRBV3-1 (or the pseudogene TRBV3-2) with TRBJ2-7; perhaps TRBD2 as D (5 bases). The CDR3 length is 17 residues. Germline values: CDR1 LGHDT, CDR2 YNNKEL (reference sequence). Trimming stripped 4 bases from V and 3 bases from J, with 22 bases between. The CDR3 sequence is CASSRPSDSPPNYEQYF. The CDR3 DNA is TGTGCCAGCAGCCGTCCGTCGGACTCGCCTCCGAACTACGAGCAGTACTTC.

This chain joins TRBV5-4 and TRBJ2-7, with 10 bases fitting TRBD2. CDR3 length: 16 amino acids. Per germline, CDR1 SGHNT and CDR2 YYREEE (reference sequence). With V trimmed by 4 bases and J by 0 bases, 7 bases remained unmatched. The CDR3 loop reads CASSPGWTSGSYEQYF. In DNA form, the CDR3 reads TGTGCCAGCAGCCCCGGTTGGACTAGCGGCTCCTACGAGCAGTACTTC. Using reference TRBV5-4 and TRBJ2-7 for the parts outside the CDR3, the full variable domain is ETGVTQSPTHLIKTRGQQVTLRCSSQSGHNTVSWYQQALGQGPQFIFQYYREEENGRGNFPPRFSGLQFPNYSSELNVNALELDDSALYLCASSPGWTSGSYEQYFGPGTRLTVT.

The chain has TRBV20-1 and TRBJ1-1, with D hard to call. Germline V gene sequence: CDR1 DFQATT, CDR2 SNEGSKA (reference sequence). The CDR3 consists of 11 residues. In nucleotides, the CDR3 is TGCACAGCCGGGGTAATCACTGAAGCTTTCTTT. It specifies CTAGVITEAFF.

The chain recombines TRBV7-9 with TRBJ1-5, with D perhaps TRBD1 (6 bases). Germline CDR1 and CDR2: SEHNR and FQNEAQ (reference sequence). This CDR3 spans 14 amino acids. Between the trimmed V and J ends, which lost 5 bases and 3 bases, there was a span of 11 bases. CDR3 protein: CASSEGGPNQPQHF. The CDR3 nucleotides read TGTGCCAGCAGCGAAGGGGGACCCAATCAGCCCCAGCATTTT.

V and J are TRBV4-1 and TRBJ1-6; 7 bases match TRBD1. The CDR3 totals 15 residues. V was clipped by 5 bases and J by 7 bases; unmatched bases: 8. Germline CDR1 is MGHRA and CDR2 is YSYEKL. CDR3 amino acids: CASSITGQENSPLHF. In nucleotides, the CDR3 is TGCGCCAGCAGCATAACCGGACAGGAGAATTCACCCCTCCACTTT.

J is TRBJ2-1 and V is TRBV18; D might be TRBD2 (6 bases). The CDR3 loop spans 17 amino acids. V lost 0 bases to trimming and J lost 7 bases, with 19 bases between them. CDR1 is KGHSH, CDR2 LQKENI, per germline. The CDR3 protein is CASSPPLAGSGRNEQFF. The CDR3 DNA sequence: TGTGCCAGCTCACCACCCTTAGCCGGGAGTGGGCGTAATGAGCAGTTCTTC.

The CDR3 bases are TGCGCCAGCAGGTCAGACACCACCTACAATGAGCAGTTCTTC. It codes for CASRSDTTYNEQFF. The genes are TRBV5-1 and TRBJ2-1, with D unclear. The CDR3 sequence is 14 residues long. CDR1 and CDR2 from the germline V gene are SGHRS and YFSETQ. Trimming stripped 5 bases from V and 2 bases from J, with 11 bases between.

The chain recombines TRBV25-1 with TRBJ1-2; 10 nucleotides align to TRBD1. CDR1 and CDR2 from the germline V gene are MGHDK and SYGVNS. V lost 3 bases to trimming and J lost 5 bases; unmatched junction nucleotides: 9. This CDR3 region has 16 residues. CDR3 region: CASSDSPGQGPYGYTF. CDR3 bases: TGTGCCAGCAGTGACTCCCCGGGACAGGGGCCATATGGCTACACCTTC.

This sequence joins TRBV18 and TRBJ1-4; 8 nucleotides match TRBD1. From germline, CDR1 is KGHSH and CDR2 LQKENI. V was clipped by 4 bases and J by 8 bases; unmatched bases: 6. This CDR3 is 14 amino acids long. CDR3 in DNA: TGTGCCAGCTCACAAGGACAGGGAGGAGAAAAACTGTTTTTT. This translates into CASSQGQGGEKLFF.

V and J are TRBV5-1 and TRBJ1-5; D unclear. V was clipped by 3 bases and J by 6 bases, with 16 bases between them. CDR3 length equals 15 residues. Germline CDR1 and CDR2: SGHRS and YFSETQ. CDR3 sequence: CASSSDGATAQPQHF. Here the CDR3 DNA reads TGCGCCAGCAGCTCAGACGGAGCCACCGCTCAGCCCCAGCATTTT. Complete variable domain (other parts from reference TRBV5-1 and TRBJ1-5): KAGVTQTPRYLIKTRGQQVTLSCSPISGHRSVSWYQQTPGQGLQFLFEYFSETQRNKGNFPGRFSGRQFSNSRSEMNVSTLELGDSALYLCASSSDGATAQPQHFGDGTRLSIL.

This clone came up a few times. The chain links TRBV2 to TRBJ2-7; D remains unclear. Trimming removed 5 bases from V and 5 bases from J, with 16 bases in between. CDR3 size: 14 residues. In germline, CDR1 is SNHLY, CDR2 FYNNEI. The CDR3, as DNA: TGTGCCAGCAGTTCGAGTCGGTCCTCTGACGAGCAGTACTTC. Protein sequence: CASSSSRSSDEQYF.

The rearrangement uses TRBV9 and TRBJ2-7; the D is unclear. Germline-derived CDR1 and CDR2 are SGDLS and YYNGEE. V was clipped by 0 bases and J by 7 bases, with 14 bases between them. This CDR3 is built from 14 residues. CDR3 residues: CASSVGAGSEEQYF. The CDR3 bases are TGTGCCAGCAGCGTAGGGGCAGGATCGGAAGAGCAGTACTTC.

CDR3 protein: CASSLSEGNTEAFF. As DNA, the CDR3 is TGTGCCAGCTCACTAAGCGAGGGGAACACTGAAGCTTTCTTT. The gene calls are TRBV18 and TRBJ1-1, with D hard to call. V gave up 4 bases and J gave up 1 base, with 10 bases separating them. This CDR3 contains 14 residues. Germline V gene data show CDR1 as KGHSH and CDR2 as LQKENI.

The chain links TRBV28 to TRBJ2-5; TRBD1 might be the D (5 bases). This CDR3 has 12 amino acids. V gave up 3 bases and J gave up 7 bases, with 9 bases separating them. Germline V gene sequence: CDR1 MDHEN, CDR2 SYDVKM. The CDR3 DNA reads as TGTGCCAGCAGTTTGGGTGGGGCGACCCAGTACTTC. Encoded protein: CASSLGGATQYF.

The CDR3 here is CASSLGLTGNQPQHF. Written as DNA, the CDR3 is TGTGCCAGCAGCTTAGGACTAACTGGCAATCAGCCCCAGCATTTT. The chain employs TRBV7-2 and TRBJ1-5; D gene ambiguous. Per germline, CDR1 SGHTA and CDR2 FQGNSA. The CDR3 has 15 residues. Trimming shortened V by 1 base and J by 2 bases, and 9 bases separated the two germline ends. The whole variable domain, remainder taken from reference TRBV7-2 and TRBJ1-5, is GAGVSQSPSNKVTEKGKDVELRCDPISGHTALYWYRQSLGQGLEFLIYFQGNSAPDKSGLPSDRFSAERTGGSVSTLTIQRTQQEDSAVYLCASSLGLTGNQPQHFGDGTRLSIL.

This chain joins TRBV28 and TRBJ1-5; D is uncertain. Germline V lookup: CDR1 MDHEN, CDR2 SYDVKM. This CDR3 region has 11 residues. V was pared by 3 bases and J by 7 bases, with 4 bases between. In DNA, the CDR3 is TGTGCCAGCAGTTTGCGGCAGCCCCAGCATTTT. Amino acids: CASSLRQPQHF.